This TCR beta chain was observed in a study of control samples from healthy donors and cancer patients. CDR1 is PRHDT and CDR2 is FYEKMQ in the germline V gene (reference sequence). The CDR3 length is 15 residues. Unmatched junction bases numbered 4, after V lost 5 bases and J lost 1 base. Method: immunoSEQ multiplex PCR; TCRdb's copy keeps in-frame clones and lacks some. The table lists tens of thousands of clones, 85% to 95% of them singletons, with approximately 2.5% in the top ten. J is TRBJ2-3 and V is TRBV13; TRBD1 aligns across 9 bases. Input material: blood. The TCR originated in a woman aged 25 to 39 in good health. CDR3 nucleotides: TGTGCCAGCAGCCCCCGGGACAGGGGCACAGATACGCAGTATTTT. It codes for CASSPRDRGTDTQYF.